The rows below give T cell receptor beta chains drawn from one sample of a study of T cells in Graves' hyperthyroidism and ophthalmopathy. TCRdb reanalysed the multiplex PCR reads using MiXCR and keeps one entry per CDR3 protein. The data hold roughly 570,000 distinct CDR3 sequences, with just over 45% observed a single time. Specimen: peripheral blood or thyroid tissue (not recorded which). The receptors originated from an adult woman with Graves' disease, either hyperthyroidism or ophthalmopathy (not recorded which). Both conserved end residues are part of each CDR3. The D gene is left open where the match is weak. Size is stated for part of the rows, as once, few or many counts, or as a class when the clone is expanded.

clone size: .
D gene: .
V gene: TRBV12-3/TRBV12-4
J gene: TRBJ2-7
CDR3 protein: CASSSPRQGRASEQYF

clone size: .
D gene: TRBD1
V gene: TRBV9
J gene: TRBJ1-4
CDR3 protein: CASSVPGQGDWKLFF

clone size: many
D gene: TRBD2
V gene: TRBV2
J gene: TRBJ2-5
CDR3 protein: CASSEWLAGGSVEETQYF

clone size: once
D gene: .
V gene: TRBV25-1
J gene: TRBJ1-2
CDR3 protein: CASRAGLGGYTF

clone size: many
D gene: .
V gene: TRBV5-6
J gene: TRBJ1-5
CDR3 protein: CASSLFQQGVQPQHF

clone size: many
D gene: TRBD1
V gene: TRBV13
J gene: TRBJ2-7
CDR3 protein: CASSDTGAGEQYF

clone size: .
D gene: TRBD2
V gene: TRBV20-1
J gene: TRBJ2-7
CDR3 protein: CSAPPRVAGLGRQYF

clone size: few
D gene: TRBD2
V gene: TRBV7-9
J gene: TRBJ2-3
CDR3 protein: CASSPPSGRTDTQYF

clone size: few
D gene: .
V gene: TRBV4-1
J gene: TRBJ2-2
CDR3 protein: CASSQEGGGRVTGELFF

clone size: .
D gene: .
V gene: TRBV29-1
J gene: TRBJ1-5
CDR3 protein: CSVGHRAGQPQHF

clone size: many
D gene: TRBD1
V gene: TRBV4-1
J gene: TRBJ1-2
CDR3 protein: CASSQYTGVGGYTF

clone size: many
D gene: TRBD2
V gene: TRBV2
J gene: TRBJ2-5
CDR3 protein: CASSVWLAEQETQYF

clone size: once
D gene: .
V gene: TRBV5-5
J gene: TRBJ1-2
CDR3 protein: CASSLGGESNYGCTF

clone size: once
D gene: TRBD1
V gene: TRBV7-9
J gene: TRBJ2-7
CDR3 protein: CASRFGTGSHEQYF

clone size: .
D gene: TRBD2
V gene: TRBV2
J gene: TRBJ2-6
CDR3 protein: CASSVLAGDTGANVLTF

clone size: .
D gene: .
V gene: TRBV5-6
J gene: TRBJ1-1
CDR3 protein: CASLGANSMNTEAFF

clone size: once
D gene: .
V gene: TRBV7-9
J gene: TRBJ2-1
CDR3 protein: CASSFGGSVNEQFF

clone size: many
D gene: .
V gene: TRBV14
J gene: TRBJ1-1
CDR3 protein: CASSPRTGVTEAFF

clone size: many
D gene: TRBD2
V gene: TRBV20-1
J gene: TRBJ2-7
CDR3 protein: CSAWTSGRSHEQYF

clone size: .
D gene: TRBD1
V gene: TRBV24-1
J gene: TRBJ1-2
CDR3 protein: CATSDSDRANYGYTF

clone size: many
D gene: .
V gene: TRBV5-8
J gene: TRBJ1-6
CDR3 protein: CASSFDGVNSPLHF

clone size: once
D gene: TRBD2
V gene: TRBV9
J gene: TRBJ2-7
CDR3 protein: CASSVAIARQGLGTTSYEQYF

clone size: many
D gene: .
V gene: TRBV6-1
J gene: TRBJ1-5
CDR3 protein: CASSEAGGRVNQPQHF

clone size: .
D gene: .
V gene: TRBV12-3/TRBV12-4
J gene: TRBJ1-6
CDR3 protein: CAGSLGVSPLHF

clone size: .
D gene: TRBD1
V gene: TRBV19
J gene: TRBJ2-7
CDR3 protein: CASSMTGVNEQYF

clone size: many
D gene: .
V gene: TRBV4-1
J gene: TRBJ1-6
CDR3 protein: CASSPPWSRPPLHF

clone size: many
D gene: .
V gene: TRBV14
J gene: TRBJ2-7
CDR3 protein: CASSQEFVDRADEQYF

clone size: many
D gene: .
V gene: TRBV2
J gene: TRBJ1-2
CDR3 protein: CASSADGYGYTF

clone size: .
D gene: .
V gene: TRBV11-2
J gene: TRBJ1-1
CDR3 protein: CASSEHLTEAFF

clone size: many
D gene: .
V gene: TRBV7-8
J gene: TRBJ2-2
CDR3 protein: CASNPRVGENTGELFF

clone size: few
D gene: TRBD1
V gene: TRBV9
J gene: TRBJ1-1
CDR3 protein: CASSVGTGAEAFF

clone size: .
D gene: TRBD2
V gene: TRBV20-1
J gene: TRBJ2-7
CDR3 protein: CSAPRFGLADSYEQYF

clone size: many
D gene: TRBD2
V gene: TRBV2
J gene: TRBJ2-2
CDR3 protein: CASVGREWTGELFF

clone size: .
D gene: .
V gene: TRBV25-1
J gene: TRBJ1-1
CDR3 protein: CASSDPKTLNTEAFF

clone size: .
D gene: .
V gene: TRBV7-9
J gene: TRBJ1-3
CDR3 protein: CASSLAGGGAGNTIYF

clone size: many
D gene: .
V gene: TRBV2
J gene: TRBJ1-3
CDR3 protein: CASSRANGNTIYF

clone size: .
D gene: TRBD1
V gene: TRBV24-1
J gene: TRBJ1-2
CDR3 protein: CATSARQGYGYTF

clone size: many
D gene: .
V gene: TRBV7-9
J gene: TRBJ1-1
CDR3 protein: CASNEAFF

clone size: many
D gene: TRBD2
V gene: TRBV19
J gene: TRBJ2-2
CDR3 protein: CASSMNERGYTGELFF

clone size: many
D gene: TRBD2
V gene: TRBV7-6
J gene: TRBJ2-7
CDR3 protein: CASSRERESYEQYF

clone size: .
D gene: .
V gene: TRBV28
J gene: TRBJ2-6
CDR3 protein: CASSWDNVLTF

clone size: .
D gene: .
V gene: TRBV2
J gene: TRBJ2-5
CDR3 protein: CASISGSRSWETQYF

clone size: .
D gene: TRBD2
V gene: TRBV3-1
J gene: TRBJ2-7
CDR3 protein: CASSHGLAGGEQYF

clone size: .
D gene: TRBD1
V gene: TRBV20-1
J gene: TRBJ1-2
CDR3 protein: CSARLTGGNGYTF

clone size: many
D gene: .
V gene: TRBV9
J gene: TRBJ1-2
CDR3 protein: CASSVAVGRGGGYTF

clone size: .
D gene: .
V gene: TRBV2
J gene: TRBJ1-2
CDR3 protein: CARGPAYGYTF

clone size: .
D gene: .
V gene: TRBV18
J gene: TRBJ1-2
CDR3 protein: CASSPTDLDGYTF

clone size: .
D gene: .
V gene: TRBV5-1
J gene: TRBJ2-1
CDR3 protein: CASSFSGQVRYNEQFF

clone size: .
D gene: TRBD1
V gene: TRBV10-3
J gene: TRBJ1-5
CDR3 protein: CAISRGLQETQHF

clone size: .
D gene: .
V gene: TRBV15
J gene: TRBJ2-7
CDR3 protein: CATSSPRGRGGGEQYF

clone size: many
D gene: .
V gene: TRBV5-1
J gene: TRBJ2-7
CDR3 protein: CASSLGDSLYEQYF

clone size: many
D gene: TRBD1
V gene: TRBV28
J gene: TRBJ1-2
CDR3 protein: CASRWTGALYGYTF

clone size: many
D gene: .
V gene: TRBV12-3/TRBV12-4
J gene: TRBJ1-2
CDR3 protein: CASSLSGQNYGYTF

clone size: many
D gene: TRBD1
V gene: TRBV6-1
J gene: TRBJ1-1
CDR3 protein: CASSVHRGPNTEAFF

clone size: .
D gene: .
V gene: TRBV10-3
J gene: TRBJ1-1
CDR3 protein: CAISDVQSEAFF

clone size: many
D gene: .
V gene: TRBV10-3
J gene: TRBJ2-5
CDR3 protein: CAISEEGTQETQYF

clone size: .
D gene: .
V gene: TRBV7-9
J gene: TRBJ1-2
CDR3 protein: CASSLVDTF

clone size: .
D gene: TRBD1
V gene: TRBV29-1
J gene: TRBJ1-1
CDR3 protein: CSVRDRVLGEAFF

clone size: many
D gene: .
V gene: TRBV7-8
J gene: TRBJ2-2
CDR3 protein: CASSLGRRGPKPTGELFF

clone size: once
D gene: .
V gene: TRBV2
J gene: TRBJ2-5
CDR3 protein: CASSIYLCSGNGPLAQETQYF